These 8 T cell receptor beta chains originate from one sample sequenced in a study of beta chain features in type 1 diabetes. Study results and caveats: TCRB CDR3s were moderately but significantly shorter in Type 1 diabetes patients in all four CD4+ subsets.

No antigens are known for them. The whole isolated RNA underwent reverse transcription, so sequencing captured expressed TCRB transcripts. Some clones are missing from TCRdb's copy, which holds only in-frame ones; the method was immunoSEQ multiplex PCR. The profile shows about 150,000 clones, 10% of them singletons. Input material: central memory CD4+ T cells from blood. Receptors originate from a man aged 25 to 45 with type 1 diabetes.

As concerns this clone: Within the sample, other DNA sequences also encode this same CDR3. CDR3 protein: CSASGETQYF. The DNA for the CDR3 is TGCAGTGCTAGCGGAGAGACCCAGTACTTC. The chain recombines TRBV20-1 with TRBJ2-5; D ambiguous. Trimming shortened V by 3 bases and J by 4 bases, and 3 bases separated the two germline ends. CDR3 size: 10 residues. CDR1 DFQATT and CDR2 SNEGSKA come from the germline V gene (reference sequence).

The CDR3 region is CALFLRGDAFF. The CDR3, as DNA: TGTGCCCTCTTCCTTCGGGGAGACGCTTTCTTT. The rearrangement links TRBV28 to TRBJ1-1; no clear D. Trimming removed 11 bases at V and 11 bases at J, with 18 bases between. CDR1 MDHEN and CDR2 SYDVKM come from the germline V gene. The CDR3 spans 11 residues.

This clone was counted a few times. The J gene is TRBJ2-1, the V gene TRBV28, with 7 bases identical to TRBD2. Germline values: CDR1 MDHEN, CDR2 SYDVKM. CDR3 length: 14 residues. V was clipped by 7 bases and J by 0 bases; unmatched bases: 3. CDR3 region: CASKRDSSYNEQFF. The CDR3 nucleotides are TGTGCCAGCAAGCGGGATAGCTCCTACAATGAGCAGTTCTTC.

This clone was observed a handful of times. The V and J genes are TRBV4-1 and TRBJ2-1, with D tentatively TRBD1 (5 bases). CDR3 size: 16 residues. V lost 1 base and J lost 5, with 15 bases in between. Germline loops: CDR1 MGHRA, CDR2 YSYEKL. The chain's CDR3 is CASSQVIQETHNEQFF. The CDR3, as DNA: TGCGCCAGCAGCCAAGTGATACAGGAAACACACAATGAGCAGTTCTTC.

This clone appeared a few times. The chain is built from TRBV20-1 and TRBJ1-1; 7 bases map to TRBD1. The CDR3 is 11 amino acids. Trimming took 3 bases from V and 11 from J; bases not matched to a gene: 6. The germline V gene encodes CDR1 DFQATT and CDR2 SNEGSKA (reference sequence). The CDR3 here is CSARSGQRAFF. DNA for the CDR3: TGCAGTGCTAGGTCGGGACAGAGGGCTTTCTTT.

This clone was recorded a few times. This chain links TRBV4-3 with TRBJ1-1; D may be TRBD1 (6 bases). Germline assignment: CDR1 LGHNA and CDR2 YSLEER. This CDR3 spans 15 amino acids. Trimming took 0 bases from V and 4 from J, leaving 12 bases between them. The CDR3 here is CASSQESQGPTEAFF. The CDR3 region has the DNA TGCGCCAGCAGCCAAGAGTCCCAGGGGCCCACTGAAGCTTTCTTT.

The sample holds a few counts of this clone. The V call is TRBV6-5, the J call TRBJ1-2, with D possibly being TRBD1 (5 bases). The germline CDR1 and CDR2 sequences are MNHEY and SVGAGI. Trimming left V 0 bases short and J 5 bases short, with 16 bases between. The CDR3 loop spans 16 amino acids. For the CDR3, the DNA is TGTGCCAGCAGTTACTCGTTCGGCCAGGGTTTTTATGGCTACACCTTC. Amino acid sequence: CASSYSFGQGFYGYTF.

This clone was counted only a few times. V gene TRBV28 combines with J gene TRBJ2-5; the match to TRBD1 covers 11 bases. There are 16 residues in the CDR3. After removal of 5 bases from V and 5 bases from J, the junction contained 10 bases not matched to a gene. CDR1 is MDHEN and CDR2 is SYDVKM in the germline V gene. CDR3: CASSETGTGGQETQYF. The DNA of the CDR3 is TGTGCCAGCAGTGAAACCGGGACAGGGGGTCAGGAGACCCAGTACTTC. The full variable domain, its missing parts supplied by reference TRBV28 and TRBJ2-5, is DVKVTQSSRYLVKRTGEKVFLECVQDMDHENMFWYRQDPGLGLRLIYFSYDVKMKEKGDIPEGYSVSREKKERFSLILESASTNQTSMYLCASSETGTGGQETQYFGPGTRLLVL.